This passage covers 26 T cell receptor beta chains from one sample sequenced in a study of T cell responses to AZD1222 COVID-19 vaccine. Sequencing used immunoSEQ multiplex PCR; TCRdb keeps in-frame clones, though not all of them. The table lists 90,000 to 150,000 clones, about 85% of them singletons. This sample comprised peripheral blood, obtained 28 days after the second AZD1222 dose. These receptor sequences come from an adult who received the AZD1222 COVID-19 vaccine.

The chain combines TRBV12-3 or TRBV12-4 with TRBJ1-2; D might be TRBD1 (5 bases). The V end lost 1 base, the J end lost 6 bases, and 9 bases lay between the germline ends. The CDR3 is 13 amino acids. CDR3 sequence reads: CASSLGRGDGYTF. The CDR3, as DNA: TGTGCCAGCAGTTTAGGCCGGGGCGATGGCTACACCTTC.

The chain uses TRBV5-1 and TRBJ2-5; no reliable D call. Trimming left V 2 bases short and J 2 bases short, with 10 bases between. The germline V gene has CDR1 SGHRS and CDR2 YFSETQ. The CDR3 loop spans 14 amino acids. CDR3 in DNA: TGCGCCAGCAGCTTCACAGCTGATCAAGAGACCCAGTACTTC. Translation: CASSFTADQETQYF.

The chain has TRBV11-2 and TRBJ1-1; tentative D call: TRBD1 (5 bases). V lost 6 bases and J lost 4, with 15 bases in between. Germline-derived CDR1 and CDR2 are SGHAT and FQNNGV. This CDR3 contains 14 residues. The CDR3 spells CASRPTVYFTEAFF. CDR3 nucleotides: TGTGCCAGCAGACCGACAGTTTATTTCACTGAAGCTTTCTTT.

This chain joins TRBV5-1 and TRBJ2-1, with 7 bases fitting TRBD1. The CDR3 loop spans 16 amino acids. With 0 bases clipped from V and 3 bases from J, the junction kept 6 bases outside the gene matches. CDR1 SGHRS and CDR2 YFSETQ come from the germline V gene. The CDR3 loop is CASSLGPGTDYNEQFF. DNA for the CDR3: TGCGCCAGCAGCTTGGGTCCCGGGACAGACTACAATGAGCAGTTCTTC.

The chain links TRBV27 to TRBJ1-4; D is perhaps TRBD1 (5 bases). The CDR3 extends over 18 amino acids. Germline values: CDR1 MNHEY, CDR2 SMNVEV (reference sequence). Between the trimmed V and J ends, which lost 4 bases and 2 bases, there was a span of 20 bases. CDR3 protein: CASSSSGIAVTTNEKLFF. In DNA form, the CDR3 reads TGTGCCAGCAGTTCCTCAGGGATCGCGGTGACTACTAATGAAAAACTGTTTTTT.

The V and J genes are TRBV27 and TRBJ1-5; possible D gene TRBD1, 5 bases. Germline assignment: CDR1 MNHEY and CDR2 SMNVEV (reference sequence). The CDR3 length is 14 residues. V lost 3 bases to trimming and J lost 0 bases, with 6 bases between them. CDR3 loop: CASSFQGSNQPQHF. CDR3 coding DNA: TGTGCCAGCAGTTTCCAGGGTAGCAATCAGCCCCAGCATTTT.

The chain combines TRBV7-2 with TRBJ1-2; no definite D call. The germline V gene has CDR1 SGHTA and CDR2 FQGNSA. The CDR3 is 14 residues long. V lost 0 bases and J 8 bases, leaving 13 bases between the germline ends. The CDR3 reads CASSLAGTTYGYTF. CDR3 nucleotides: TGTGCCAGCAGCTTAGCCGGCACCACCTACGGCTACACCTTC.

CDR3 DNA sequence: TGTGCCAGCAGCGTCGCCCAGGCCGGTTCACCCCTCCACTTT. This translates into CASSVAQAGSPLHF. The chain combines TRBV6-5 with TRBJ1-6; no firm D call. Between the trimmed V and J ends, which lost 6 bases and 9 bases, there was a span of 15 bases. CDR3 length: 14 amino acids. Per the germline V gene, CDR1 is MNHEY and CDR2 is SVGAGI.

The chain employs TRBV7-9 and TRBJ1-6; TRBD1 might be the D (6 bases). This CDR3 has 14 amino acids. Germline V CDR1 and CDR2: SEHNR, FQNEAQ (reference sequence). Trimming shortened V by 5 bases and J by 13 bases, and 18 bases separated the two germline ends. Here the CDR3 reads CASSQQGPFVPLHF. DNA for the CDR3: TGTGCCAGCAGCCAACAGGGCCCCTTCGTCCCCCTCCACTTT.

About this clone: A junction boundary mismatches the germline segment, possibly from a read error. The CDR3 sequence is CASSPFRTRLVF. CDR3 DNA: TGTGCCAGCAGTCCGTTCAGGACTAGATTGGTCTTC. The chain links TRBV6-2 or TRBV6-3 to TRBJ2-1, with 7 bases aligning to TRBD2. Per the germline V gene, CDR1 is MNHEY and CDR2 is SVGEGT. This CDR3 is 12 amino acids long.

The V and J genes are TRBV30 and TRBJ2-5; 7 nucleotides match TRBD2. Germline V CDR1 and CDR2: GTSNPN, SVGIG (reference sequence). This CDR3 region has 13 residues. V lost 3 bases, J lost 1 base, and 2 bases stayed unmatched. The DNA for the CDR3 is TGTGCCTGGAGCGGGAGGCCCCAAGAGACCCAGTACTTC. Its translation is CAWSGRPQETQYF. Variable domain in full (rest from reference TRBV30 and TRBJ2-5): SQTIHQWPATLVQPVGSPLSLECTVEGTSNPNLYWYRQAAGRGLQLLFYSVGIGQISSEVPQNLSASRPQDRQFILSSKKLLLSDSGFYLCAWSGRPQETQYFGPGTRLLVL.

The J gene is TRBJ1-1, the V gene TRBV12-3 or TRBV12-4; D not certain. The CDR3 is 13 residues long. V was shortened by 5 bases and J by 1 base, with 8 bases between the two germline ends. CDR3 DNA sequence: TGTGCCAGCAGTCGGGCAGAGAACACTGAAGCTTTCTTT. It is translated as CASSRAENTEAFF.

The chain couples TRBV7-9 to TRBJ1-4; TRBD1 might be the D (5 bases). The V and J ends lost 5 bases and 3 bases respectively, with 19 bases between them. This CDR3 region has 17 residues. Looked up from germline, CDR1 is SEHNR and CDR2 is FQNEAQ (reference sequence). CDR3 in amino acids: CASSNRLQGGPNEKLFF. The CDR3 DNA reads TGTGCCAGCAGCAACCGTCTCCAGGGTGGACCTAATGAAAAACTGTTTTTT.

This clone was counted between two and nine times. The V and J genes are TRBV7-9 and TRBJ2-1, with 8 bases aligning to TRBD2. With V trimmed by 7 bases and J by 6 bases, 17 bases remained unmatched. The length of the CDR3 is 17 residues. Germline V gives CDR1 SEHNR, CDR2 FQNEAQ (reference sequence). CDR3 bases: TGTGCCAGCACCCAAGGGGTCCGGGGGGGCCGATTCAATGAGCAGTTCTTC. This translates into CASTQGVRGGRFNEQFF.

This clone was observed a handful of times. V and J are TRBV7-2 and TRBJ1-2; 7 nucleotides line up with TRBD1. The J segment lost 8 bases and the V segment lost 5 bases, leaving 8 bases of the junction unmatched. The CDR3 extends over 13 amino acids. The germline gives CDR1 SGHTA, CDR2 FQGNSA. CDR3 amino acids: CASSPRQGRGYTF. The CDR3 bases are TGTGCCAGCAGCCCCAGACAGGGACGCGGCTACACCTTC.

The rearrangement joins TRBV5-4 to TRBJ1-2; unclear D gene. This CDR3 comprises 14 residues. Germline CDR1 reads SGHNT; CDR2 reads YYREEE (reference sequence). V was cut by 0 bases and J by 4 bases, with 10 bases left in between. CDR3 loop: CASSLDGVVYGYTF. The CDR3 nucleotides read TGTGCCAGCAGCTTGGACGGTGTCGTCTATGGCTACACCTTC.

Only one count was recorded for this clone. The chain employs TRBV7-3 and TRBJ2-5, with 10 bases lining up with TRBD1. The V gene's germline CDR1 is SGHTA and CDR2 FQGTGA. The CDR3 is 13 residues long. V was pared by 4 bases and J by 7 bases, with 3 bases of the junction left unmatched. CDR3: CASSSGTGVTQYF. For the CDR3, the DNA is TGTGCCAGCAGCTCCGGGACAGGGGTGACCCAGTACTTC.

The chain is built from TRBV5-1 and TRBJ1-3; weak D call: TRBD1 (5 bases). The CDR3 has 15 amino acids. Between the trimmed V and J ends, which lost 5 bases and 1 base, there was a span of 13 bases. CDR1 and CDR2 from the germline V gene are SGHRS and YFSETQ. DNA of the CDR3: TGCGCCAGCAGTCTGGGGCCAGGGTCTGGAAACACCATATATTTT. Its protein product is CASSLGPGSGNTIYF. The variable domain in full, completed from reference TRBV5-1 and TRBJ1-3, reads KAGVTQTPRYLIKTRGQQVTLSCSPISGHRSVSWYQQTPGQGLQFLFEYFSETQRNKGNFPGRFSGRQFSNSRSEMNVSTLELGDSALYLCASSLGPGSGNTIYFGEGSWLTVV.

This chain connects TRBV12-3 or TRBV12-4 to TRBJ1-2; D is possibly TRBD1 (5 bases). The V end lost 6 bases, the J end lost 2 bases, and 10 bases lay between the germline ends. The CDR3 extends over 13 amino acids. CDR3 sequence reads: CASSPGGNYGYTF. CDR3 nucleotide sequence: TGTGCCAGCAGCCCTGGGGGGAACTATGGCTACACCTTC.

The gene calls are TRBV2 and TRBJ2-5; 15 nucleotides agree with TRBD2. V gave up 1 base and J gave up 3 bases; unmatched junction bases: 6. Germline CDR1 SNHLY, CDR2 FYNNEI. The CDR3 sequence is 18 residues long. The chain's CDR3 is CASSEGTSGGARKETQYF. Written as DNA, the CDR3 is TGTGCCAGCAGTGAAGGGACTAGCGGGGGGGCCAGGAAAGAGACCCAGTACTTC.

This clone was observed once. V is TRBV6-4 and J is TRBJ1-1; D is possibly TRBD1 (5 bases). The germline V gene encodes CDR1 MRHNA and CDR2 SNTAGT. With 6 bases removed from V and 1 base from J, the gap between germline ends came to 9 bases. The CDR3 length is 13 residues. The CDR3 region is CASSRQTNTEAFF. CDR3 bases: TGTGCCAGCAGCAGACAGACGAACACTGAAGCTTTCTTT.

The chain couples TRBV30 to TRBJ1-6; a possible D gene is TRBD1 (5 bases). Between the trimmed V and J ends, which lost 1 base and 9 bases, there was a span of 28 bases. Germline loops: CDR1 GTSNPN, CDR2 SVGIG (reference sequence). The CDR3 runs to 19 residues. The CDR3 sequence: CAWSARGFFGAGVLSPLHF. The CDR3 nucleotides read TGTGCCTGGAGTGCTCGTGGGTTTTTCGGGGCTGGTGTTCTTTCACCCCTCCACTTT.

In this sample, this clone turned up once. The rearrangement joins TRBV19 to TRBJ1-1, with D tentatively TRBD1 (5 bases). Germline assignment: CDR1 LNHDA and CDR2 SQIVND (reference sequence). Trimming removed 4 bases from V and 5 bases from J, with 14 bases in between. The CDR3 sequence is 14 residues long. As DNA, the CDR3 is TGTGCCAGTAGTAACCTCAGGGTTTTGACTGAAGCTTTCTTT. Residues: CASSNLRVLTEAFF.

The chain is built from TRBV6-5 and TRBJ1-2; D possibly corresponds to TRBD1 (5 bases). CDR1 and CDR2 (germline): MNHEY, SVGAGI. The CDR3 consists of 15 residues. V lost 2 bases, J lost 5 bases, and 15 bases lay in between. CDR3 bases: TGTGCCAGCAGTTACCTTTACGGGACGGAGTATGGCTACACCTTC. The encoded protein is CASSYLYGTEYGYTF.

The chain recombines TRBV7-2 with TRBJ1-1; 7 bases match TRBD1. This CDR3 spans 14 amino acids. Germline V gene lookup returns CDR1 SGHTA and CDR2 FQGNSA. With V trimmed by 5 bases and J by 1 base, 4 bases remained unmatched. The CDR3 sequence: CASSAGQKNTEAFF. As DNA, the CDR3 is TGTGCCAGCAGCGCGGGACAGAAGAACACTGAAGCTTTCTTT.

V is TRBV28 and J is TRBJ1-1; D is undetermined. The V end lost 6 bases, the J end lost 0 bases, and 5 bases lay between the germline ends. CDR3 length equals 12 residues. CDR1 is MDHEN, CDR2 SYDVKM, per germline. This chain's CDR3 is CASSQLNTEAFF. In DNA form, the CDR3 reads TGTGCCAGCAGCCAACTGAACACTGAAGCTTTCTTT.